Listed below are T cell receptor beta chains from one sample, sequenced in a study of glioma-infiltrating T cells. One entry per CDR3 protein, called by TCRdb with MiXCR from the multiplex PCR reads. The sample includes about 140,000 distinct CDR3 sequences, around 42% of them seen just once. Sequenced material: glioma tissue, nonneoplastic brain tissue, or PBMCs (not recorded which). Every receptor here comes from a human donor with low-grade glioma or glioblastoma, undergoing nonglioma brain surgery, or in good health (not recorded which). CDR3s leave out the opening cysteine and the closing phenylalanine or tryptophan. The size entry is marked missing in some rows and otherwise reads once, few, many or a size class.

>TRBV20-1|.|TRBJ2-1
SVSRDGFSDEQF
>TRBV6-1|.|TRBJ1-6
ASTVGLRGGNSTLH
>TRBV12-3/TRBV12-4|few|TRBJ2-1
ASSFSGGNEQF
>TRBV28|.|TRBJ1-1
ASSIEVWDTEAF
>TRBV20-1|.|TRBJ1-2
SARDRPRDYGYT
>TRBV4-3|few|TRBJ2-3
ASSQTSSSTDTQY
>TRBV28|few|TRBJ2-7
ASSFPTISYEQY
>TRBV27|few|TRBJ1-5
ASSLRGSGQPQH
>TRBV6-2/TRBV6-3|many|TRBJ2-3
ASSSANTQY
>TRBV7-2|few|TRBJ2-3
ASSLLSGTDTQY
>TRBV4-1|few|TRBJ2-7
ASSRGLAGTSSSYEQY
>TRBV25-1|.|TRBJ2-7
ASSEWGQGRYEQY
>TRBV6-2/TRBV6-3|.|TRBJ2-7
ASSSATGYEQY
>TRBV10-2|.|TRBJ2-4
ASRLENIQY
>TRBV28|few|TRBJ1-2
ASSSGVRYGYT
>TRBV6-6|many|TRBJ2-3
ASSYMRGADTQY
>TRBV27|many|TRBJ1-1
ARKPQAVNTEAF
>TRBV6-6|many|TRBJ1-1
ASSYSTQNTEAF
>TRBV20-1|.|TRBJ1-2
SAWDGTIGYT
>TRBV28|.|TRBJ1-5
ASSAHRDRARQPQH
>TRBV24-1|.|TRBJ2-3
ATSDLGTLSTDTQY
>TRBV6-1|few|TRBJ1-1
ASSVSSGSTEAF
>TRBV7-2|.|TRBJ2-2
ATTRATGELF
>TRBV28|many|TRBJ2-1
ASSFSGGLVSYNEQF
>TRBV10-3|.|TRBJ1-1
ATIGNTEAF
>TRBV18|.|TRBJ2-3
ASSPGPGINTQY
>TRBV25-1|few|TRBJ1-1
ASSVPGKSYAEAF
>TRBV6-5|few|TRBJ2-5
ASSYRSAGFGETQY
>TRBV20-1|.|TRBJ1-6
SARDLGLDRENNLALH
>TRBV18|.|TRBJ2-5
ASSLGQAQETQY
>TRBV11-2|.|TRBJ2-1
ASSSGLADYNEQF
>TRBV6-2/TRBV6-3|many|TRBJ2-3
ASRTTLADTQY
>TRBV6-9|.|TRBJ2-1
ASSSDRRTSSYNEQF
>TRBV6-2/TRBV6-3|.|TRBJ2-1
ASSFKGTNEQF
>TRBV7-9|.|TRBJ2-5
ATGTSGQETQY
>TRBV25-1|.|TRBJ1-1
ASGDRATEAF
>TRBV7-9|.|TRBJ2-3
ASSRGPRTDTQY
>TRBV7-2|.|TRBJ1-3
ASSQNSGYSGNTIY
>TRBV20-1|.|TRBJ2-5
SDRRTSGSKTQY
>TRBV6-2/TRBV6-3|.|TRBJ1-2
AIVGTGGDGYT